This T cell receptor (beta chain) was sequenced during a study of CXCR3-negative and CXCR3-positive naive CD8 T cells. Overall study findings and caveats: Naive subsets had comparable surface CD5, so TRB CDR3 properties gauged TCR strength. Both naive subsets, CXCR3-negative and CXCR3-positive, displayed similar TRBV-TRBJ usage, unlike memory cells. For CXCR3-positive naive cells, TRB CDR3s were more hydrophobic than those of CXCR3-negative naive cells. CXCR3 expression partially decreased after cryopreservation; most assays used fresh PBMCs.

Looked up from germline, CDR1 is LNHDA and CDR2 is SQIVND (reference sequence). This CDR3 is 15 amino acids long. The method, 5' RACE with UMI labels, was used to prepare the TRB cDNA libraries. From its re-call of the 5' RACE reads, TCRdb lists each CDR3 protein once, without DNA. The sample data list under 7,500 distinct CDR3 sequences. Regarding this clonotype: What it binds is not known.

The chain joins TRBV19 to TRBJ2-1; TCRdb gives TRBD2 as the D gene, but with no DNA this cannot be confirmed. Sequencing was performed on naive CXCR3- CD8+ T cells from blood. The subset is: CD45RO-CCR7+CD27+CD95- naive CD8+ T cells lacking CXCR3 (TNR3-). This receptor was identified in a human donor in good health. Some clones in this sample may be carry-over from other donors' samples. The CDR3 is CATKIAGLAVNEQFF.